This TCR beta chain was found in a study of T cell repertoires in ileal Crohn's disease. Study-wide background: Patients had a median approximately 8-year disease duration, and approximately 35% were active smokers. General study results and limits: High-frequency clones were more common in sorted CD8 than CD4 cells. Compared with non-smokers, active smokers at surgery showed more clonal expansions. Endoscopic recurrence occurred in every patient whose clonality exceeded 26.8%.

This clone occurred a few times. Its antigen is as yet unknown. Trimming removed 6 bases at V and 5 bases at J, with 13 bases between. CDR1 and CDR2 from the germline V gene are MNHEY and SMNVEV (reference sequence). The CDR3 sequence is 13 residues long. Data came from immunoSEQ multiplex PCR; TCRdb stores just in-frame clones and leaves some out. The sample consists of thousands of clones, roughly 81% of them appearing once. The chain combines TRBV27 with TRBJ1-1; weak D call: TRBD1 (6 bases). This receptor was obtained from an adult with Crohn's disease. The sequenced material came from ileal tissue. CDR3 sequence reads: CASRLQGSTEAFF. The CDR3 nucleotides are TGTGCCAGCAGACTACAGGGATCGACTGAAGCTTTCTTT.